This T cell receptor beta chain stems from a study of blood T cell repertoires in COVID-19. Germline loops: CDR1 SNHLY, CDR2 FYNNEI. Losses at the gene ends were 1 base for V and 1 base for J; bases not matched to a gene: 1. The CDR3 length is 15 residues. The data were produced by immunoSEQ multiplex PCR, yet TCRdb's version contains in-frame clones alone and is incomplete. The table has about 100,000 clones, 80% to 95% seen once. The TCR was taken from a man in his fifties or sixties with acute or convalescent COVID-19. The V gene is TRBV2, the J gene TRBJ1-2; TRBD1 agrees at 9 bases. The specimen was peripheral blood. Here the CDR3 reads CASSEEGQGNYGYTF. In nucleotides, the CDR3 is TGTGCCAGCAGTGAAGAGGGACAGGGTAACTATGGCTACACCTTC. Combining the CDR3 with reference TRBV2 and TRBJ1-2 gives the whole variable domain EPEVTQTPSHQVTQMGQEVILRCVPISNHLYFYWYRQILGQKVEFLVSFYNNEISEKSEIFDDQFSVERPDGSNFTLKIRSTKLEDSAMYFCASSEEGQGNYGYTFGSGTRLTVV.